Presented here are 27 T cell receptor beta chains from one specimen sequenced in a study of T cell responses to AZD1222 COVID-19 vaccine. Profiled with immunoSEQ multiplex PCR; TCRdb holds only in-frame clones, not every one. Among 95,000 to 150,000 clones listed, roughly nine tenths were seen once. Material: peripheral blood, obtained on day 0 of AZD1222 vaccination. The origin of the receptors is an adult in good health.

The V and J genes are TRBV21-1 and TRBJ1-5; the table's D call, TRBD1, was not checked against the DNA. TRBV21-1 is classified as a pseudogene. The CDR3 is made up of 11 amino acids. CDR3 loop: CASHRRGPQHF. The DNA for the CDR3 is TGTGCCAGCCACCGTAGGGGACCCCAGCATTTT.

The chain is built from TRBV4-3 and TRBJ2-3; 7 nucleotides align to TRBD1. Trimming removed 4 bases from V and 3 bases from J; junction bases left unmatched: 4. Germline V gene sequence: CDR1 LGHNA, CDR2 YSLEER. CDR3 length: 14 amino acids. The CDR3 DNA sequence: TGCGCCAGCAGCCCCCAGACAGGGACAGATACGCAGTATTTT. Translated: CASSPQTGTDTQYF.

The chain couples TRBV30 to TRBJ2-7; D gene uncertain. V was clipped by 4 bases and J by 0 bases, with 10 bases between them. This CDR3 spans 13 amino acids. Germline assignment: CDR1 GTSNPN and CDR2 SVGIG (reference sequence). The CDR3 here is CAWIPPFSYEQYF. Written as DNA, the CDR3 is TGTGCCTGGATCCCTCCCTTCTCCTACGAGCAGTACTTC.

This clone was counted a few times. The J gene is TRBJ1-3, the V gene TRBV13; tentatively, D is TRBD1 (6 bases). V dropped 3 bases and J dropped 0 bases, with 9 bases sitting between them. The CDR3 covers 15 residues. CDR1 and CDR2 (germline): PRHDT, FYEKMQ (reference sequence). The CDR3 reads CASSFRGFSGNTIYF. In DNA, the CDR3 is TGTGCCAGCAGCTTCAGGGGCTTCTCTGGAAACACCATATATTTT.

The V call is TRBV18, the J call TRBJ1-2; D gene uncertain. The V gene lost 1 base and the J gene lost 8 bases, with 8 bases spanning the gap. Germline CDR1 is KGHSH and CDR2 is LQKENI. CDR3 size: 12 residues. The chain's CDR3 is CASSPRSGGYTF. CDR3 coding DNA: TGTGCCAGCTCACCACGGTCGGGGGGCTACACCTTC. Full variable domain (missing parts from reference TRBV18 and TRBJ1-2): NAGVMQNPRHLVRRRGQEARLRCSPMKGHSHVYWYRQLPEEGLKFMVYLQKENIIDESGMPKERFSAEFPKEGPSILRIQQVVRGDSAAYFCASSPRSGGYTFGSGTRLTVV.

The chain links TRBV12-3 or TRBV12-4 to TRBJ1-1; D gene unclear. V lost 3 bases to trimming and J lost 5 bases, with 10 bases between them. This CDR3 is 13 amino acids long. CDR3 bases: TGTGCCAGCAGTTTTGGAGGGAGGACTGAAGCTTTCTTT. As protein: CASSFGGRTEAFF.

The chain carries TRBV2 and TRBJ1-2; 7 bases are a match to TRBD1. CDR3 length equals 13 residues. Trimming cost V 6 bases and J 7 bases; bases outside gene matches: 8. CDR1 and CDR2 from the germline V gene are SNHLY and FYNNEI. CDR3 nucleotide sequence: TGTGCCAGCAGGGTACAGGGGCTTGGTGGCTACACCTTC. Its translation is CASRVQGLGGYTF.

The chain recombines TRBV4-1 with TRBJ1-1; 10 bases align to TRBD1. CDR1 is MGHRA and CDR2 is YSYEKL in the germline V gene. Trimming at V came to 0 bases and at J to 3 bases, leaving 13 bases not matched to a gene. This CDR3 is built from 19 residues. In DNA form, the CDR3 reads TGCGCCAGCAGCCAAGATACTTTGCGGGACAGGGGTTGGTACACTGAAGCTTTCTTT. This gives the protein CASSQDTLRDRGWYTEAFF.

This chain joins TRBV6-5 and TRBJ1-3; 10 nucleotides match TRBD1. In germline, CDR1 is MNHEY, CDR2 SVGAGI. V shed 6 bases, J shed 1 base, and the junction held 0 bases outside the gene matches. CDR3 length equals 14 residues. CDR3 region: CASRGQGSGNTIYF. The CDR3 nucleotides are TGTGCCAGCAGGGGACAGGGGTCTGGAAACACCATATATTTT.

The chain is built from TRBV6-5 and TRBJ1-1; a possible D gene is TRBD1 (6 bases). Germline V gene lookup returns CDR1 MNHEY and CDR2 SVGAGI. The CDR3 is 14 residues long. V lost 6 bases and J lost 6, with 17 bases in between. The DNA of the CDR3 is TGTGCCAGCAGACTACAGGGAGTCCATTCTGAAGCTTTCTTT. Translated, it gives CASRLQGVHSEAFF.

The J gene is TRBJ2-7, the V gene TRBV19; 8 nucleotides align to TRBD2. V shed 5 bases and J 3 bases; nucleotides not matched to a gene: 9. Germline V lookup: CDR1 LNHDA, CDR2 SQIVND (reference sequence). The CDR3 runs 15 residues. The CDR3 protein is CASSLRSGDGYEQYF. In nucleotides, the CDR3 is TGTGCCAGTAGTCTCCGTAGCGGGGATGGCTACGAGCAGTACTTC.

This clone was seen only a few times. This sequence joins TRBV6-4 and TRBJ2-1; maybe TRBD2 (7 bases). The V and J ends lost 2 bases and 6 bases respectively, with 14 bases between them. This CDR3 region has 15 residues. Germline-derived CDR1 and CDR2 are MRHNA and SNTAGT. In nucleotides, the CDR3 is TGTGCCAGCAGTGACAAGCAGGGAGGGGGCAATGAGCAGTTCTTC. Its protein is CASSDKQGGGNEQFF.

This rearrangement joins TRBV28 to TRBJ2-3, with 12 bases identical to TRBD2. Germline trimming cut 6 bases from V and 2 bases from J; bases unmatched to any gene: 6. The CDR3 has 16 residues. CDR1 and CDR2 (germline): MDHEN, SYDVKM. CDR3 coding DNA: TGTGCCAGCAGCTCTTGGACTAGCGGGGACACAGATACGCAGTATTTT. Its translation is CASSSWTSGDTDTQYF.

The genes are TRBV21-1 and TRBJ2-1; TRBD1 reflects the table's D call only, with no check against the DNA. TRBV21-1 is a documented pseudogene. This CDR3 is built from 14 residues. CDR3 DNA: TGTGCCAGCCGCGGGGGACAGGGAGGACTAGTTCAGTTCTTC. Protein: CASRGGQGGLVQFF.

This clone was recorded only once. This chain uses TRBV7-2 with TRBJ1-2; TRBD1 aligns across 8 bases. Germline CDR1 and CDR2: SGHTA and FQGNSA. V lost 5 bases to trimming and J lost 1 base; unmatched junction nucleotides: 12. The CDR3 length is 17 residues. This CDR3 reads CASSPGGGRGRNYGYTF. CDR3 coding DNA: TGTGCCAGCAGCCCCGGGGGCGGCAGGGGGCGTAACTATGGCTACACCTTC. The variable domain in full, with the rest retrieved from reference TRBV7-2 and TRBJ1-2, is GAGVSQSPSNKVTEKGKDVELRCDPISGHTALYWYRQSLGQGLEFLIYFQGNSAPDKSGLPSDRFSAERTGGSVSTLTIQRTQQEDSAVYLCASSPGGGRGRNYGYTFGSGTRLTVV.

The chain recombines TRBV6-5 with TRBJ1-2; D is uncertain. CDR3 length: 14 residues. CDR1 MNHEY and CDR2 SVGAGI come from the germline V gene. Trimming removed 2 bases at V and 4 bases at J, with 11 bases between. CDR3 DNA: TGTGCCAGCAGTTACAGGCCGTGGGCCTATGGCTACACCTTC. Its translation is CASSYRPWAYGYTF.

This chain's CDR3 is CASSYAASGSAYNEQFF. In nucleotides, the CDR3 is TGTGCCAGCAGTTACGCCGCTAGCGGGAGCGCCTACAATGAGCAGTTCTTC. The chain links TRBV6-2 or TRBV6-3 to TRBJ2-1; 10 nucleotides agree with TRBD2. CDR3 length: 17 residues. J was trimmed by 2 bases and V by 2 bases; bases with no gene match: 6. CDR1 is MNHEY, CDR2 SVGEGT, per germline.

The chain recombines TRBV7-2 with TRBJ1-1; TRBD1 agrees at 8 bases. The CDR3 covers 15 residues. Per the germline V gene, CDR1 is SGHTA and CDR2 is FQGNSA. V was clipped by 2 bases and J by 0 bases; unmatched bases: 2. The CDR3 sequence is CASSLRQGLNTEAFF. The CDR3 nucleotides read TGTGCCAGCAGCTTAAGACAGGGGTTGAACACTGAAGCTTTCTTT.

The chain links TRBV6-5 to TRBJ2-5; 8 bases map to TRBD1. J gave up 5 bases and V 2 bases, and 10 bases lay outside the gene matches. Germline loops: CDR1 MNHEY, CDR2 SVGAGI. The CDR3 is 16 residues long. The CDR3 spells CASSYTPGGNSETQYF. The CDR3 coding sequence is TGTGCCAGCAGTTACACCCCAGGGGGCAATTCGGAGACCCAGTACTTC.

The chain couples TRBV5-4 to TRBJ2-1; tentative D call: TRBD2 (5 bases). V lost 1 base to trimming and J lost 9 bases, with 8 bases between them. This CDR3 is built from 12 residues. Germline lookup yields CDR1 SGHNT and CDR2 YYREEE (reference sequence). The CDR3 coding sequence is TGTGCCAGCAGCTTGTTGGGGAGTGAGCAGTTCTTC. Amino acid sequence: CASSLLGSEQFF.

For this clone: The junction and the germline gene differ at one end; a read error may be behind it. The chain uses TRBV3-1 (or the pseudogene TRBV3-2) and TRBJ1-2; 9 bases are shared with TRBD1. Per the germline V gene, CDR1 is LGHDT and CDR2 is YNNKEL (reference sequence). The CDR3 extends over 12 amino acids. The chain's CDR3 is CASSKDRGVYTF. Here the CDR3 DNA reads TGTGCCAGCAGCAAAGACAGGGGGGTCTACACCTTC.

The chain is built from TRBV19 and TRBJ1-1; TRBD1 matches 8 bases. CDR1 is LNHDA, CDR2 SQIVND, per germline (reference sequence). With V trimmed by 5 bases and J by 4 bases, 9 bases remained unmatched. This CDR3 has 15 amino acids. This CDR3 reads CASSRQGAGGTEAFF. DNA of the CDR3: TGTGCCAGTAGTCGCCAGGGGGCTGGCGGCACTGAAGCTTTCTTT.

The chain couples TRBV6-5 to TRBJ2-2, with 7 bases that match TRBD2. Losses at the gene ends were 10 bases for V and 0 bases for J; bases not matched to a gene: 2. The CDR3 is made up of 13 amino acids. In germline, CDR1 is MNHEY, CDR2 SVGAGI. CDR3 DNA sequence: TGTGCCACACTAGCGCCGAACACCGGGGAGCTGTTTTTT. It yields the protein CATLAPNTGELFF.

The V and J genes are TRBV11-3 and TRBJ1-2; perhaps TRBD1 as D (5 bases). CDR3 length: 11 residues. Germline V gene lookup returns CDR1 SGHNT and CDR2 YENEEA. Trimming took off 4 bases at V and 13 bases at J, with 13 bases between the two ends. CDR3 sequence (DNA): TGTGCCAGCAGCTCCGGGGCCCGCCCCACCTTC. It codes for CASSSGARPTF.

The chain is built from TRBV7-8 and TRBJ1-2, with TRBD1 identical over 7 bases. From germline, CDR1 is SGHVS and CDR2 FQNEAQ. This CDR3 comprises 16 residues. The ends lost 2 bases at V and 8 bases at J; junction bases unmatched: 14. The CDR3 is CASSLSLREQGKGYTF. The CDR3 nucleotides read TGTGCCAGCAGCTTAAGTCTTCGGGAACAGGGGAAAGGCTACACCTTC.

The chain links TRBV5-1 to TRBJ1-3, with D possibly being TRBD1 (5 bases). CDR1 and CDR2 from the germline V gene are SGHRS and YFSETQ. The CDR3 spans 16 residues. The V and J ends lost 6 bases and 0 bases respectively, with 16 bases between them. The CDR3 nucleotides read TGCGCCAGCACCCGGGACCGCAGTGCCTCTGGAAACACCATATATTTT. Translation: CASTRDRSASGNTIYF.

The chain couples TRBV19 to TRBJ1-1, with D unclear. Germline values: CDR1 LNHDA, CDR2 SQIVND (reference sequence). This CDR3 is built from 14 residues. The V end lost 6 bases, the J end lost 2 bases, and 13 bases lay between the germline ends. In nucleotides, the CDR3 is TGTGCCAGTAGACCCACAAACTATAACACTGAAGCTTTCTTT. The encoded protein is CASRPTNYNTEAFF.